This TCR beta chain was obtained from a study of blood T cell repertoires in COVID-19. Study in general: Specimens from acute and convalescent COVID-19 originated in the United States, Italy and Spain. T cells, B-cell-depleted T cells, or PBMCs provided the cDNA or gDNA that served as material.

The CDR3 loop spans 17 amino acids. This clone occurred once. As processed by the authors: From reference gene primer amplification, estimates of nucleated cell counts were derived. The protocol was immunoSEQ multiplex PCR, while the TCRdb copy is restricted to in-frame clones and leaves out a portion. The DNA was the basis for D and trimming; V, J and clone size are from that table. The data contain 210,000 or so clones, roughly 78% of them singletons. The TCR was taken from a woman aged 80 or older with active or convalescent COVID-19. What was sequenced was peripheral blood. The genes are TRBV21-1 and TRBJ2-7; TRBD1 is the table's D call, not checked against the DNA. TRBV21-1 represents a pseudogene. Written as DNA, the CDR3 is TGTGCCAGCAGCAAAGTAATATCGGGGACAGTAGACTACGAGCAGTACTTC. Protein: CASSKVISGTVDYEQYF.